Below are 19 T cell receptor beta chains sequenced from a single sample in a study of shared clonotypes between healthy human individuals. Terminally differentiated effector memory CD45RA+ cells were excluded by CCR7 positive selection of CD45RO-negative cells. Here immunoSEQ multiplex PCR was the method, and the copy in TCRdb shows in-frame clones only, minus some. The sample lists 550,000 to 600,000 clones; roughly 98% were seen once. Source material: naive CD8+ T cells sorted from blood. The source is a man under 40 in good health.

The rearrangement uses TRBV5-4 and TRBJ1-1; 7 bases match TRBD1. The V segment lost 3 bases and the J segment 1 base; nucleotides outside the gene matches: 6. The germline V gene encodes CDR1 SGHNT and CDR2 YYREEE (reference sequence). The CDR3 loop spans 15 amino acids. As DNA, the CDR3 is TGTGCCAGCAGCTCTTTGGGACAGCCGAACACTGAAGCTTTCTTT. Translating it yields CASSSLGQPNTEAFF. Together with reference TRBV5-4 and TRBJ1-1, the CDR3 gives the full variable domain: ETGVTQSPTHLIKTRGQQVTLRCSSQSGHNTVSWYQQALGQGPQFIFQYYREEENGRGNFPPRFSGLQFPNYSSELNVNALELDDSALYLCASSSLGQPNTEAFFGQGTRLTVV.

The V call is TRBV4-1, the J call TRBJ1-4; D is perhaps TRBD1 (5 bases). The CDR3 is 14 amino acids. The germline V gene encodes CDR1 MGHRA and CDR2 YSYEKL. V was trimmed by 2 bases and J by 6 bases, leaving 10 bases between them. CDR3 residues: CASSQFRDYEKLFF. The CDR3 nucleotides are TGCGCCAGCAGCCAATTCAGGGATTATGAAAAACTGTTTTTT.

The chain employs TRBV14 and TRBJ2-1; TRBD2 might be the D (6 bases). The V and J ends lost 4 bases and 8 bases respectively, with 24 bases between them. Germline V lookup: CDR1 SGHDN, CDR2 FVKESK. The CDR3 spans 17 residues. This CDR3 is CASSRYGRGHLLHEQFF. DNA for the CDR3: TGTGCCAGCAGCCGTTACGGGAGAGGGCATTTATTACATGAGCAGTTCTTC. The variable domain in full, completed from reference TRBV14 and TRBJ2-1, reads EAGVTQFPSHSVIEKGQTVTLRCDPISGHDNLYWYRRVMGKEIKFLLHFVKESKQDESGMPNNRFLAERTGGTYSTLKVQPAELEDSGVYFCASSRYGRGHLLHEQFFGPGTRLTVL.

The chain combines TRBV13 with TRBJ2-7; D is undetermined. Germline V gene data show CDR1 as PRHDT and CDR2 as FYEKMQ (reference sequence). The CDR3 is 14 amino acids. Trimming shortened V by 6 bases and J by 4 bases, and 16 bases separated the two germline ends. CDR3 protein: CASRLHNGRYEQYF. The CDR3 DNA is TGTGCCAGCAGATTACACAACGGAAGATACGAGCAGTACTTC.

This chain joins TRBV7-9 and TRBJ1-5; TRBD1 might be the D (5 bases). The germline V gene encodes CDR1 SEHNR and CDR2 FQNEAQ (reference sequence). V was pared by 4 bases and J by 3 bases, with 16 bases between. This CDR3 comprises 16 residues. The CDR3 bases are TGTGCCAGCAGCTCCCAGGGTACTGGTAACAATCAGCCCCAGCATTTT. The encoded protein is CASSSQGTGNNQPQHF.

The genes are TRBV7-6 and TRBJ1-1; no firm D call. CDR1 is SGHVS, CDR2 FNYEAQ, per germline. The germline V and J ends were trimmed by 5 bases and 1 base, with 11 bases remaining between them. This CDR3 has 14 residues. The CDR3 here is CASSPMGGNTEAFF. The CDR3 bases are TGTGCCAGCAGCCCCATGGGTGGGAACACTGAAGCTTTCTTT.

The chain carries TRBV27 and TRBJ2-1, with D hard to call. Trimming removed 0 bases from V and 8 bases from J, with 11 bases in between. This CDR3 is 14 amino acids long. Germline V lookup: CDR1 MNHEY, CDR2 SMNVEV (reference sequence). The CDR3 is CASSLSSMVHEQFF. Written as DNA, the CDR3 is TGTGCCAGCAGTTTATCTTCCATGGTCCATGAGCAGTTCTTC.

This rearrangement joins TRBV4-1 to TRBJ2-2; TRBD1 agrees at 9 bases. Germline trimming cut 3 bases from V and 0 bases from J; bases unmatched to any gene: 2. Germline assignment: CDR1 MGHRA and CDR2 YSYEKL. This CDR3 region has 16 residues. In nucleotides, the CDR3 is TGCGCCAGCAGCCAGGACAGGGGATCGAACACCGGGGAGCTGTTTTTT. It translates to CASSQDRGSNTGELFF.

This rearrangement joins TRBV6-6 to TRBJ2-1; D is ambiguous. The V and J ends lost 2 bases and 7 bases respectively, with 6 bases between them. The CDR3 consists of 12 residues. The germline V gene encodes CDR1 MNHNY and CDR2 SVGAGI (reference sequence). The CDR3 region is CASSYTPNEQFF. CDR3 DNA sequence: TGTGCCAGCAGTTACACCCCGAATGAGCAGTTCTTC.

This chain uses TRBV6-5 with TRBJ2-6; D gene uncertain. The CDR3 is 13 residues long. Trimming stripped 6 bases from V and 4 bases from J, with 7 bases between. CDR1 and CDR2 from the germline V gene are MNHEY and SVGAGI. The CDR3: CASSLDGANVLTF. In DNA form, the CDR3 reads TGTGCCAGCAGCCTTGACGGGGCCAACGTCCTGACTTTC.

This sequence joins TRBV5-6 and TRBJ2-3, with TRBD2 identical over 7 bases. The CDR3 is made up of 15 amino acids. The V gene's germline CDR1 is SGHDT and CDR2 YYEEEE. With V trimmed by 2 bases and J by 4 bases, 7 bases remained unmatched. The CDR3 loop is CASSLFGGSSDTQYF. DNA of the CDR3: TGTGCCAGCAGCTTATTTGGCGGGAGTTCAGATACGCAGTATTTT.

The CDR3 protein is CASSVVTSGNYEQYF. CDR3 in DNA: TGTGCCAGCAGCGTAGTAACTAGCGGGAACTACGAGCAGTACTTC. V is TRBV9 and J is TRBJ2-7; 10 bases are a match to TRBD2. With 0 bases clipped from V and 3 bases from J, the junction kept 3 bases outside the gene matches. Germline V gene sequence: CDR1 SGDLS, CDR2 YYNGEE. The CDR3 runs to 15 residues.

CDR3 residues: CASRDMNTEAFF. In DNA, the CDR3 is TGTGCCAGCAGGGACATGAACACTGAAGCTTTCTTT. The chain links TRBV7-9 to TRBJ1-1, with a tentative D call TRBD1 (5 bases). The V gene lost 6 bases and the J gene lost 0 bases, with 5 bases spanning the gap. Germline V gene data show CDR1 as SEHNR and CDR2 as FQNEAQ (reference sequence). CDR3 length equals 12 residues.

The chain has TRBV6-5 and TRBJ2-7; 9 bases fit TRBD1. Germline-derived CDR1 and CDR2 are MNHEY and SVGAGI. The V gene end was trimmed by 8 bases and the J gene end by 3 bases; junction bases not matched to a gene: 2. CDR3 length: 12 residues. CDR3 region: CASVGQGYEQYF. As DNA, the CDR3 is TGTGCCAGCGTGGGACAGGGCTACGAGCAGTACTTC.

The rearrangement links TRBV28 to TRBJ1-1; the D is unclear. The CDR3 spans 12 residues. Trimming stripped 10 bases from V and 7 bases from J, with 16 bases between. Germline assignment: CDR1 MDHEN and CDR2 SYDVKM. The CDR3 is CATTNDGREAFF. CDR3 bases: TGTGCCACTACCAATGACGGACGTGAAGCTTTCTTT. Filled out from reference TRBV28 and TRBJ1-1, the complete variable domain reads DVKVTQSSRYLVKRTGEKVFLECVQDMDHENMFWYRQDPGLGLRLIYFSYDVKMKEKGDIPEGYSVSREKKERFSLILESASTNQTSMYLCATTNDGREAFFGQGTRLTVV.

V gene TRBV29-1 combines with J gene TRBJ1-3; TRBD1 might be the D (5 bases). The CDR3 is 11 amino acids. CDR1 is SQVTM and CDR2 is ANQGSEA in the germline V gene. V was cut by 6 bases and J by 2 bases, with 5 bases left in between. Here the CDR3 DNA reads TGCAGCGTGGACACTGGAAACACCATATATTTT. It is translated as CSVDTGNTIYF.

V gene TRBV11-2 combines with J gene TRBJ2-4, with D tentatively TRBD2 (7 bases). V was clipped by 5 bases and J by 0 bases, with 20 bases between them. In germline, CDR1 is SGHAT, CDR2 FQNNGV. CDR3 size: 18 residues. CDR3 coding DNA: TGTGCCAGCAGCGTCACCCTACAGGGAGGGTCAGCCAAAAACATTCAGTACTTC. It yields the protein CASSVTLQGGSAKNIQYF.

This chain connects TRBV19 to TRBJ2-1; TRBD2 agrees at 9 bases. Looked up from germline, CDR1 is LNHDA and CDR2 is SQIVND (reference sequence). This CDR3 has 15 amino acids. Trimming cost V 3 bases and J 4 bases; bases outside gene matches: 4. CDR3 DNA: TGTGCCAGTAGTATGACTAGCGGAGTGTACAATGAGCAGTTCTTC. Protein: CASSMTSGVYNEQFF.

The chain employs TRBV6-1 and TRBJ2-7; no clear D. Germline V gives CDR1 MNHNS, CDR2 SASEGT. This CDR3 is built from 12 residues. With 0 bases removed from V and 5 bases from J, the gap between germline ends came to 5 bases. CDR3 protein: CASSEAGNEQYF. CDR3 in DNA: TGTGCCAGCAGTGAAGCAGGGAACGAGCAGTACTTC.